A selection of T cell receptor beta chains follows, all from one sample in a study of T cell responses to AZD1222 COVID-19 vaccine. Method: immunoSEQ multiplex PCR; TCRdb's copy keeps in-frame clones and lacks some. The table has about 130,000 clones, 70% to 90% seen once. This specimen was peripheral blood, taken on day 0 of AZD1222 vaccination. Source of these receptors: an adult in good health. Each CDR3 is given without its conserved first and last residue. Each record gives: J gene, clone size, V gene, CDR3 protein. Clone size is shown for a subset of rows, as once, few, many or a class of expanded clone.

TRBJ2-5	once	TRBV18	ASSPRDRGLETQY
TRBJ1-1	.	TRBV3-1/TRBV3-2	ASSQEEGGAEF
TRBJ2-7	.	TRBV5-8	ASSARDRVYEQY
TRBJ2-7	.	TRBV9	ASSVGVSDTYEQY
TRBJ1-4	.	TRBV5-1	ASSVGTGAEKLF
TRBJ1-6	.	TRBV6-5	ASSSTDRVRSPLH
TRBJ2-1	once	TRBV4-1	ASSQDAGQYNEQF
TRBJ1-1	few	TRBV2	ASSELGDTEAF
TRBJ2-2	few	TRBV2	ASTERGRGTTGELF
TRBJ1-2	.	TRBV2	ASSLQGGGYT
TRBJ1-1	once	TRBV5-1	ASRSGQGGTEAF